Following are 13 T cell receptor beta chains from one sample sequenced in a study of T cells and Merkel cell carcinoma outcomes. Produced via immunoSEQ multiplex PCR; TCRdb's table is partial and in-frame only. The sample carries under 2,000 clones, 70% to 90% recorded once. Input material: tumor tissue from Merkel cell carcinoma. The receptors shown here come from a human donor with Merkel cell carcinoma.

The chain's CDR3 is CASSPTSVYEQFF. The DNA of the CDR3 is TGTGCCAGCTCACCTACTAGCGTCTATGAGCAGTTCTTC. This sequence joins TRBV18 and TRBJ2-1; the match to TRBD2 covers 7 bases. Germline CDR1 KGHSH, CDR2 LQKENI. J lost 8 bases, V lost 3 bases, and 4 bases had no gene match. The length of the CDR3 is 13 residues. Full variable domain (missing parts from reference TRBV18 and TRBJ2-1): NAGVMQNPRHLVRRRGQEARLRCSPMKGHSHVYWYRQLPEEGLKFMVYLQKENIIDESGMPKERFSAEFPKEGPSILRIQQVVRGDSAAYFCASSPTSVYEQFFGPGTRLTVL.

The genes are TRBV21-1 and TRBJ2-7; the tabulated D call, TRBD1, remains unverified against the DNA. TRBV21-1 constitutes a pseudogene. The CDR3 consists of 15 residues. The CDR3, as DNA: TGTGCCAGCAGCAAAAAAAAACAGGGGAACTACGAGCAGTACTTC. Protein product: CASSKKKQGNYEQYF.

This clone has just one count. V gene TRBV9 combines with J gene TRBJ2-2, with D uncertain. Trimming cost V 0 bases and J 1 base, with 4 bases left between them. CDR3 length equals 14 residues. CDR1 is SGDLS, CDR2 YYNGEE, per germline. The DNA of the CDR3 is TGTGCCAGCAGCGTAGTGATGAACACCGGGGAGCTGTTTTTT. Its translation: CASSVVMNTGELFF.

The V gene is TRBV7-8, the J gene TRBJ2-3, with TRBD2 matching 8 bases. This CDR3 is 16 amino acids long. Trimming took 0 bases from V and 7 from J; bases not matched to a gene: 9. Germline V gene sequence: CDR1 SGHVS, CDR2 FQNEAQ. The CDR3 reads CASSLAPLRGANTQYF. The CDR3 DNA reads TGTGCCAGCAGCTTAGCGCCCCTGCGGGGGGCAAATACGCAGTATTTT. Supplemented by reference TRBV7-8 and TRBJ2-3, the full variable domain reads GAGVSQSPRYKVAKRGQDVALRCDPISGHVSLFWYQQALGQGPEFLTYFQNEAQLDKSGLPSDRFFAERPEGSVSTLKIQRTQQEDSAVYLCASSLAPLRGANTQYFGPGTRLTVL.

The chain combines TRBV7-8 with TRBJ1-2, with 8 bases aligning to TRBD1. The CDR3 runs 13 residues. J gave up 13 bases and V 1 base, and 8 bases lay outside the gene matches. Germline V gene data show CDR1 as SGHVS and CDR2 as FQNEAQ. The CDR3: CASSLVGQEFSTF. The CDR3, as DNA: TGTGCCAGCAGCTTAGTGGGACAGGAGTTTTCCACCTTC.

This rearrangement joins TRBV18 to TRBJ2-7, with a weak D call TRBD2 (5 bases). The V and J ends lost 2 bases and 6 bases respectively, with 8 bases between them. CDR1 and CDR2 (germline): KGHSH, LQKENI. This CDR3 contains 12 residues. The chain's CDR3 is CASSPAGPEQYF. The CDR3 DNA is TGTGCCAGCTCACCAGCGGGCCCCGAGCAGTACTTC.

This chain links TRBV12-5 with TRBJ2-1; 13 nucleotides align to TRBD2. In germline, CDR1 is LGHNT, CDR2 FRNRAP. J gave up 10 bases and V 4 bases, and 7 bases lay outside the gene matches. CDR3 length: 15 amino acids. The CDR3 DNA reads TGTGCTAGTGGTTCGTTACTAGCGGGGGGGCTCGAGCAGTTCTTC. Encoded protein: CASGSLLAGGLEQFF.

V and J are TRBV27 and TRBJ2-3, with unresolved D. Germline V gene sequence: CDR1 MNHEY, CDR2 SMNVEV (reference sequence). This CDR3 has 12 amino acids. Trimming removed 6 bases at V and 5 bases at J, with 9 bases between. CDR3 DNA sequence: TGTGCCAGCAGCCTTCTTGGAGATACGCAGTATTTT. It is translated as CASSLLGDTQYF.

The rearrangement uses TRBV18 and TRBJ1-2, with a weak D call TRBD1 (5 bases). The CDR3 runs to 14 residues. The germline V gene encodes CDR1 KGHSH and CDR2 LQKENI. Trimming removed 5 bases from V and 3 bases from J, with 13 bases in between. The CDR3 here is CASSCLGEDYGYTF. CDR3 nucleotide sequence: TGTGCCAGCTCATGTTTAGGGGAGGACTATGGCTACACCTTC.

CDR3 loop: CASSLAGLNGLAKNIQYF. The CDR3 DNA reads as TGTGCCAGCAGCTTAGCGGGACTGAACGGCCTAGCCAAAAACATTCAGTACTTC. This rearrangement joins TRBV7-9 to TRBJ2-4; D might be TRBD2 (6 bases). The germline gives CDR1 SEHNR, CDR2 FQNEAQ (reference sequence). Trimming took 0 bases from V and 0 from J, leaving 15 bases between them. The CDR3 spans 18 residues. The variable domain in full, with the rest retrieved from reference TRBV7-9 and TRBJ2-4, is DTGVSQNPRHKITKRGQNVTFRCDPISEHNRLYWYRQTLGQGPEFLTYFQNEAQLEKSRLLSDRFSAERPKGSFSTLEIQRTEQGDSAMYLCASSLAGLNGLAKNIQYFGAGTRLSVL.

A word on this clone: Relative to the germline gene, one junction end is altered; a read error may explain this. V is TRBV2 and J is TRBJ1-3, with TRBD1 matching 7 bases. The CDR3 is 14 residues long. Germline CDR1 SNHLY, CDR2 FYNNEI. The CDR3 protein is CASSVGTAGNTIYF. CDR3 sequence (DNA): TGTGCCAGCAGTGTGGGGACAGCTGGAAATACCATATATTTT. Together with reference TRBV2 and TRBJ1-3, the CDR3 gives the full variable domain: EPEVTQTPSHQVTQMGQEVILRCVPISNHLYFYWYRQILGQKVEFLVSFYNNEISEKSEIFDDQFSVERPDGSNFTLKIRSTKLEDSAMYFCASSVGTAGNTIYFGEGSWLTVV.

CDR3 region: CASSGPVSRSGNTIYF. CDR3 in DNA: TGTGCCAGCAGCGGGCCAGTCTCTCGCTCTGGAAACACCATATATTTT. V gene TRBV9 combines with J gene TRBJ1-3; no firm D call. Germline V gives CDR1 SGDLS, CDR2 YYNGEE. The CDR3 is made up of 16 amino acids. The V and J ends lost 3 bases and 0 bases respectively, with 13 bases between them.

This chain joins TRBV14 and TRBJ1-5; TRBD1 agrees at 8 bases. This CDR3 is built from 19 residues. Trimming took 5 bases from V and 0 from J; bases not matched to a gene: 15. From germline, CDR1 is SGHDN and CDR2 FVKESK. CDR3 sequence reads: CASSGGRDRTSYSNQPQHF. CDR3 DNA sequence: TGTGCCAGCAGCGGGGGCCGGGACAGGACCTCATATAGCAATCAGCCCCAGCATTTT.